The T cell receptor beta chain under discussion was sequenced for a study of blood T cell repertoires in COVID-19 (dated by TCRdb to the early 2020s). With respect to the entire study: The collaborator samples originated in the United States, Italy and Spain and spanned the acute and convalescent phases of COVID-19. The samples were drawn from the first 160 participants of the ongoing ImmuneRACE study and from roughly 1,300 subjects provided by 6 global collaborators. Deeply sampled blood TCRbeta repertoires from subjects exposed to, actively infected with, or recovered from COVID-19 were included in the dataset. The repertoires were released in a freely available public database meant as a resource for research on the immune response to SARS-CoV-2. The prospective study material was composed of cDNA or gDNA derived from T cells, B-cell-depleted T cells, or PBMCs. The sample metadata nearly always contained a de-identified subject ID, COVID-19 status, age in years and sex. Where available, HLA class I and class II types were taken from metadata supplied by the sample provider and were not determined by assay-based typing.

Comment on this clone: The antigen it recognizes is unknown. Base qualities were left out, and no much larger clone turns up one base away.

The study at large found these results: Clinical and demographic metadata were provided uncurated, with the amount varying by source and participant.

TCRbeta CDR3 regions were amplified from genomic DNA using the immunoSEQ Assay, a bias-controlled multiplex PCR. Per the original workflow: Nucleated cell counts per sample were estimated from amplification of reference gene primers within the assay. To quantify the absolute abundance of each unique TCRbeta CDR3 rearrangement, sequence reads were collapsed and filtered. Productive Simpson clonality was computed per sample as the square root of Simpson's diversity index over productive rearrangements. Sourced from immuneACCESS, this table was stored by TCRdb with only in-frame sequences that have V and J called. A share of the clones is absent; for the studies checked, an unresolved V gene accounts for under half, and the remainder has no known explanation. D and trimming come from the DNA, and the V and J calls and clone size come from that table. The sample contains roughly 190,000 clones, 86% of them found a single time. Clones ranked in the top ten supply around 3.5% of the sample.

The collaborating institutions used their own protocols to collect whole blood in K2EDTA tubes. For TCRbeta analysis, collaborator samples were shipped as frozen whole blood, as isolated PBMCs, or as DNA extracted from either sample type. The receptor was isolated from a man aged 65-85 years with acute or convalescent COVID-19. The material sequenced was peripheral blood.

Here the CDR3 is given as CASSPRTSSGVRQFF. The DNA sequence follows: TGTGCCAGCAGTCCTCGGACTAGCTCCGGAGTGAGGCAGTTCTTC. The chain links TRBV2 with TRBJ2-1, with 8 junctional bases fitting TRBD2. Including the terminal cysteine and phenylalanine, the CDR3 comprises 15 residues. Only CDR3 DNA is held: 45 bases, read in frame from base 1. Taken from the germline V gene, the CDR1 and CDR2 loops are SNHLY and FYNNEI. Trimming accounts for 5 bases at V and 12 bases at J, while the number of junction bases matched to no gene is 15. This CDR3, with the reference TRBV2 and TRBJ2-1 proteins standing in past its ends, gives the full variable domain EPEVTQTPSHQVTQMGQEVILRCVPISNHLYFYWYRQILGQKVEFLVSFYNNEISEKSEIFDDQFSVERPDGSNFTLKIRSTKLEDSAMYFCASSPRTSSGVRQFFGPGTRLTVL.